This T cell receptor (beta chain) was recorded in a study of blood T cells in healthy people across ages. Sample-barcoded 5' priming and a J-beta primer mix drove a second PCR of about 6 to 12 cycles. TCRdb re-called the 5' RACE reads with MiXCR, one entry per CDR3 protein. This table holds almost 550,000 distinct CDR3 sequences, around 24% found once. Germline loops: CDR1 SGHRS, CDR2 YFSETQ. CDR3 length: 15 amino acids. V lost 4 bases, J lost 4 bases, and 17 bases lay in between. Another study also made use of these data, one on T cells of mothers and their children.

The sequenced sample consisted of blood. The TCR originated in a boy under 18 in good health. The chain uses TRBV5-1 and TRBJ1-2; D remains unclear. In DNA form, the CDR3 reads TGCGCCAGCAGCGAACGCGGACCCCCGACCTATGGCTACACCTTC. Encoded protein: CASSERGPPTYGYTF. The variable domain in full, with the rest retrieved from reference TRBV5-1 and TRBJ1-2, is KAGVTQTPRYLIKTRGQQVTLSCSPISGHRSVSWYQQTPGQGLQFLFEYFSETQRNKGNFPGRFSGRQFSNSRSEMNVSTLELGDSALYLCASSERGPPTYGYTFGSGTRLTVV.